This section outlines one T cell receptor beta chain sequence together with its context. Recruitment covered roughly 22 US areas and drew participants whose ages spanned about 18 to 90 years. Each participant's cohort was designated according to participant-reported clinical history. This record belongs to a study of blood T cell repertoires in COVID-19. As for the study in general: From the United States, Italy and Spain came samples of acute and convalescent COVID-19.

Per the study methods: Amplification with reference gene primers provided the estimates of nucleated cell counts. Here immunoSEQ multiplex PCR was the method, and the copy in TCRdb shows in-frame clones only, minus some. V, J and clone size derive from that table, while D and trimming were established from the DNA sequence. The data show some 260,000 clones, about nine tenths seen once. CDR3 length equals 17 residues. Per germline, CDR1 SNHLY and CDR2 FYNNEI. The J segment lost 1 base and the V segment lost 6 bases, leaving 12 bases of the junction unmatched. The clonotype was recovered from a woman in her twenties or thirties with acute COVID-19. The V call is TRBV2, the J call TRBJ2-3, with 8 nucleotides matching TRBD2. The material sequenced was PBMCs or T cells enriched from blood (not recorded which). The CDR3 region is CASSLAGLGRGTDTQYF. The CDR3 DNA is TGTGCCAGCAGCCTAGCGGGCCTAGGTCGGGGCACAGATACGCAGTATTTT.